Sequencing of this T cell receptor beta chain was carried out in a study of T-cell reconstitution after alpha-beta-depleted transplantation in children. It was with unique molecular identifiers that the TCRbeta library was prepared. TCRdb re-analysed the PCR reads in MiXCR, keeping a single row per CDR3 protein. This sample carries some 490,000 distinct CDR3 sequences, roughly an eighth of them seen once, and the ten largest clones take roughly 5.4%. This clonotype was seen many times. The length of the CDR3 is 13 residues. CDR1 and CDR2 (germline): DFQATT, SNEGSKA (reference sequence). The trim removed 3 bases at V and 7 bases at J, leaving 8 bases unmatched.

This rearrangement joins TRBV20-1 to TRBJ1-1; 7 nucleotides match TRBD1. The input for sequencing was PBMCs from the stem cell graft donor, taken from the stem cell graft. The TCR comes from a human donor who donated a stem cell graft to a child with combined immunodeficiency. The CDR3 nucleotides are TGCAGTGCTAGGGACCAGGGGGTTTATGAAGCTTTCTTT. This sequence encodes CSARDQGVYEAFF.